These T cell receptor beta chains were read from a single sample in a study of cytomegalovirus exposure and HLA in healthy donors. The data were produced by immunoSEQ multiplex PCR, yet TCRdb's version contains in-frame clones alone and is incomplete. The table includes 150,000 or so clones, around 78% detected once. Specimen: PBMCs. These receptors all stem from a woman younger than 35 in good health and CMV-seronegative. Each CDR3 is given with its conserved first and last residue. A D gene is named only where the DNA matches it firmly. Clone size is given for some rows only: seen once, a few or many times, or a class if the clone is expanded.

NA	TRBV4-1	TRBJ1-5	NA	CASSQDESKGNQPQHF	TGCGCCAGCAGCCAAGATGAGAGTAAGGGGAATCAGCCCCAGCATTTT
NA	TRBV5-6	TRBJ1-5	NA	CASSLELDQPQHF	TGTGCCAGCAGCTTGGAACTAGATCAGCCCCAGCATTTT
TRBD2	TRBV9	TRBJ2-2	NA	CASRTSGSSGELFF	TGTGCCAGCAGGACTAGCGGGAGTTCCGGGGAGCTGTTTTTT
NA	TRBV27	TRBJ2-1	NA	CASSLLYGRNEQFF	TGTGCCAGCAGTTTACTTTATGGGAGGAATGAGCAGTTCTTC
NA	TRBV5-4	TRBJ2-7	NA	CASSPARDEQYF	TGTGCCAGCAGCCCTGCTCGGGACGAGCAGTACTTC
TRBD2	TRBV7-3	TRBJ2-5	few	CASSPQASGGKETQYF	TGTGCCAGCAGCCCCCAGGCTAGCGGGGGTAAAGAGACCCAGTACTTC
TRBD2	TRBV28	TRBJ2-7	NA	CASSFRPAGAYEQYF	TGTGCCAGCAGTTTTCGCCCAGCGGGGGCCTACGAGCAGTACTTC
NA	TRBV11-1	TRBJ2-7	NA	CASSHGQEQYF	TGTGCCAGCAGCCATGGACAGGAGCAGTACTTC
NA	TRBV4-3	TRBJ2-5	NA	CASSPGPWETQYF	TGCGCCAGCAGCCCTGGGCCATGGGAGACCCAGTACTTC
NA	TRBV4-3	TRBJ2-2	once	CASSPGLGERGLNTGELSF	TGCGCCAGCAGCCCAGGTTTAGGGGAGAGGGGACTGAACACCGGGGAGCTGTCTTTT
TRBD1	TRBV29-1	TRBJ2-1	once	CSVVFSRDRASYNEQFF	TGCAGCGTTGTATTCTCCCGGGACAGGGCCTCCTACAATGAGCAGTTCTTC
TRBD2	TRBV4-2	TRBJ2-7	NA	CASSPKGPSGRYEQYF	TGTGCCAGCAGCCCGAAGGGCCCTAGCGGGAGGTACGAGCAGTACTTC
TRBD1	TRBV9	TRBJ1-1	NA	CASSVVGRGHDEAFF	TGTGCCAGCAGCGTAGTCGGCAGGGGGCATGATGAAGCTTTCTTT
TRBD2	TRBV6-1	TRBJ2-1	NA	CASSGRGDPYNEQFF	TGTGCCAGCAGTGGGCGGGGGGACCCCTACAATGAGCAGTTCTTC
NA	TRBV11-2	TRBJ2-3	NA	CASSLVGGSGRTDTQYF	TGTGCCAGCAGCTTAGTGGGGGGTAGCGGACGCACAGATACGCAGTATTTT
TRBD1	TRBV5-1	TRBJ1-2	NA	CASSIIQGAMDGYTF	TGCGCCAGCAGCATTATACAGGGGGCGATGGATGGCTACACCTTC
NA	TRBV28	TRBJ1-1	once	CASSLKGGVNTEAFF	TGTGCCAGCAGTCTTAAAGGGGGGGTGAACACTGAAGCTTTCTTT
NA	TRBV5-5	TRBJ2-1	once	CASSPRTAYNEQFF	TGTGCCAGCAGCCCTCGGACAGCCTACAATGAGCAGTTCTTC
NA	TRBV7-8	TRBJ1-5	NA	CASSLEMEGYQPQHF	TGTGCCAGCAGCTTAGAGATGGAGGGATATCAGCCCCAGCATTTT
NA	TRBV7-6	TRBJ2-5	NA	CASSLLHSQETQYF	TGTGCCAGCAGCTTACTCCACTCACAAGAGACCCAGTACTTC
NA	TRBV7-2	TRBJ2-7	NA	CASSQRQDRYEQYF	TGTGCCAGCAGCCAACGACAGGATCGGTACGAGCAGTACTTC
NA	TRBV21-1	TRBJ2-1	NA	CASSAHGRDCGTSYNEQFF	TGTGCCAGCAGCGCCCATGGCCGGGACTGCGGCACATCCTACAATGAGCAGTTCTTC
NA	TRBV5-4	TRBJ1-1	NA	CASSGGDTEAFF	TGTGCCAGCAGCGGGGGCGACACTGAAGCTTTCTTT
NA	TRBV6-5	TRBJ2-3	NA	CASSYGRTSTDTQYF	TGTGCCAGCAGTTACGGGCGGACTAGCACAGATACGCAGTATTTT